The clone carrying this T cell receptor beta chain was seen a few times. Its matching antigen is unknown. At one of its ends the junction is not consistent with the germline gene, which may arise from a read error. The data were obtained in a study of T cell responses to AZD1222 COVID-19 vaccine. Study outcomes and limitations: Sampling captured repertoires only after the peak T cell response. Across the whole spike, CD4 TCRs peaked at regions 160-218 and 743-854. Clonal diversity was possibly underestimated; the donors were predominantly white British and more often female. Baseline seropositivity characterized only a handful of AZD1222 recipients.

The CDR3 loop spans 15 amino acids. Germline V CDR1 and CDR2: LGHDT, YNNKEL (reference sequence). Sequenced by immunoSEQ multiplex PCR; TCRdb stores in-frame clones only, minus some. The data show approximately 110,000 clones, around nine tenths seen once. Sample: peripheral blood, taken on day 0 of AZD1222 vaccination. The rearrangement uses TRBV3-1 (or the pseudogene TRBV3-2) and TRBJ1-1; D is possibly TRBD1 (5 bases). The receptor was derived from an adult in good health. The CDR3 reads CASSKDPSGGTEAFF. CDR3 DNA sequence: TGTGCCAGCAGCAAAGATCCTTCGGGGGGCACTGAAGCTTTCTTT.